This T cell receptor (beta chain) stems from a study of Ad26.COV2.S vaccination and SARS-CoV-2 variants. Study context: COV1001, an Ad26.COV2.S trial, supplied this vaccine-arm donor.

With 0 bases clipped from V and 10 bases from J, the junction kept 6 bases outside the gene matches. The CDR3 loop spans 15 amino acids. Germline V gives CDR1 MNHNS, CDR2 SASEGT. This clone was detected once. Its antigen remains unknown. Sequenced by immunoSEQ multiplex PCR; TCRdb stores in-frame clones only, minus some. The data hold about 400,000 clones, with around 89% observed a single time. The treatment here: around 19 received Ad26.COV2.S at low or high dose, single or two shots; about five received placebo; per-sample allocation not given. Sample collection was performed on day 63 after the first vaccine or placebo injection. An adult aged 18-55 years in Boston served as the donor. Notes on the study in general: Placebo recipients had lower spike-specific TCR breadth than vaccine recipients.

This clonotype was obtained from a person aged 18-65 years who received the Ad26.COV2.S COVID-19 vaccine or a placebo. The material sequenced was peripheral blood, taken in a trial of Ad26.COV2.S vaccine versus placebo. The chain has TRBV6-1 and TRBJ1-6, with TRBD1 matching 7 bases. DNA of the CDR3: TGTGCCAGCAGTGAAGCCCACGAGGACAGGTCACCCCTCCACTTT. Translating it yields CASSEAHEDRSPLHF.